A selection of T cell receptor beta chains follows, all from one sample in a study of shared clonotypes between healthy human individuals. The protocol was immunoSEQ multiplex PCR, while the TCRdb copy is restricted to in-frame clones and leaves out a portion. The sample carries hundreds of thousands of clones, 90% to 97% recorded once. The specimen was naive CD8+ T cells sorted from blood. The receptors here all came from a woman under 40 in good health. Both conserved end residues are part of each CDR3. A D gene is named only where the DNA matches it firmly. The size field is filled for only some rows; it gives once, few, many or a size class.

v_call	cdr3_length	d_call	j_call	clone_size	cdr3_nt	cdr3_aa
TRBV5-8	14	TRBD1	TRBJ1-1	-	TGTGCCAGCAGCTTAGGACAGGGGATGACTGAAGCTTTCTTT	CASSLGQGMTEAFF
TRBV5-1	14	-	TRBJ2-7	-	TGCGCCAGCAGCTTGTGGGTTAGCTCCTACGAGCAGTACTTC	CASSLWVSSYEQYF
TRBV6-6	14	-	TRBJ2-2	-	TGTGCCAGCAGACGAGACCAGAACACCGGGGAGCTGTTTTTT	CASRRDQNTGELFF
TRBV19	13	TRBD1	TRBJ2-3	-	TGTGCCACCGAGCCGACAGGGGGAGATACGCAGTATTTT	CATEPTGGDTQYF
TRBV27	16	TRBD2	TRBJ2-1	-	TGTGCCAGCAGTTCGCCCGGGACTAGGGGATACAATGAGCAGTTCTTC	CASSSPGTRGYNEQFF
TRBV6-5	16	-	TRBJ1-1	-	TGTGCCAGCAGTTACTCAGCCATCTTAGGGAACACTGAAGCTTTCTTT	CASSYSAILGNTEAFF
TRBV2	15	-	TRBJ2-7	-	TGTGCCAGCAGTGAAGCGACGGACAGCTTCTACGAGCAGTACTTC	CASSEATDSFYEQYF
TRBV6-6	14	-	TRBJ2-7	-	TGTGCCAGCAGTTACTCGGACACTCACTACGAGCAGTACTTC	CASSYSDTHYEQYF
TRBV13	15	-	TRBJ2-7	-	TGTGCCAGCAGCCAGCCTAAGACAGGTCGGCACGAGCAGTACTTC	CASSQPKTGRHEQYF
TRBV7-6	17	TRBD1	TRBJ2-3	-	TGTGCCAGCAGCTTAGCGGTCGGGACAGGGGGAGGAGATACGCAGTATTTT	CASSLAVGTGGGDTQYF
TRBV21-1	14	-	TRBJ1-6	-	TGTGCCAGCAGCCTCCGGGACAGCGATTCACCCCTCCACTTT	CASSLRDSDSPLHF
TRBV6-1	16	TRBD1	TRBJ2-7	-	TGTGCCAGCAGTGAAGCGAGCCGGGACAGACACTACGAGCAGTACTTC	CASSEASRDRHYEQYF
TRBV7-9	15	-	TRBJ2-3	-	TGTGCCAGCAGCTCCCTGGGAGGTCTCACAGATACGCAGTATTTT	CASSSLGGLTDTQYF
TRBV5-1	17	TRBD2	TRBJ2-7	-	TGCGCCAGCAGCAAGGGACTAGCGGGAGTTAGGTCCTACGAGCAGTACTTC	CASSKGLAGVRSYEQYF
TRBV11-2	13	-	TRBJ2-7	-	TGTGCCAGCAGCTCCGACAGCTCCTACGAGCAGTACTTC	CASSSDSSYEQYF
TRBV28	14	-	TRBJ2-7	-	TGTGCCAGCAGGACGCGGGCCAGCCGCTACGAGCAGTACTTC	CASRTRASRYEQYF
TRBV27	14	-	TRBJ2-1	-	TGTGCCAGCAGTTTGGCGGGCTCCTACAATGAGCAGTTCTTC	CASSLAGSYNEQFF
TRBV21-1	13	-	TRBJ2-1	-	TGTGCCATCCCCGGGACAGGGATCTATGAGCAGTTCTTC	CAIPGTGIYEQFF
TRBV28	17	TRBD2	TRBJ2-5	once	TGTGCCAGCAGTTTACAACTAGCGGGAGGGCCGGGGGAGACCCAGTACTTC	CASSLQLAGGPGETQYF
TRBV5-6	17	-	TRBJ1-5	-	TGTGCCAGCAGTTCGAGGGGAGAGACACTATATTCAGTGACCCAGCATTTT	CASSSRGETLYSVTQHF
TRBV4-1	15	TRBD1	TRBJ1-4	-	TGCGCCAGCAGCCAAGGTACAGGGGTGGGTGAAAAACTGTTTTTT	CASSQGTGVGEKLFF
TRBV27	12	-	TRBJ2-1	-	TGTGCCAGCAGTTCCAGAGGGGGTGAGCAGTTCTTC	CASSSRGGEQFF